One TCR beta chain is described in this entry. Many counts were recorded for this clonotype. Its specific antigen is unknown. There are no base qualities to consult, and no much larger clone falls within one base. Graves' hyperthyroidism was defined as stable when no progression to ophthalmopathy occurred over 18 months of follow-up. Hyperthyroidism patients were newly diagnosed, had a disease duration of under 2 months, and were aged 18 to 65 years. Exclusion was applied to patients with uncontrolled infections, other autoimmune diseases, pregnancy or lactation. Diagnoses were based on clinical symptoms, serum thyroxine and TRAb, thyroid ultrasound and orbital computed tomography. PBMCs were isolated from about 9.1 ml of fresh peripheral blood by Ficoll-Paque density gradient centrifugation. Total RNA was extracted with Trizol reagent, and quality was checked on an Agilent 2100 Bioanalyzer. The data derive from a study of T cells in Graves' hyperthyroidism and ophthalmopathy (dated by TCRdb to about 2019). About the investigation overall: Peripheral blood samples were taken at the time of initial diagnosis, prior to any treatment. Following sampling, methimazole starting at 30 mg daily was given to hyperthyroidism patients, and high-dose intravenous methylprednisolone was given to ophthalmopathy patients. The paper describes TCR Vbeta CDR3 sequencing of 130 to 150 peripheral blood samples, made up of some 40 ophthalmopathy patients, around 73 hyperthyroidism patients and about 17 progressor patients. For training and testing, the 80 to 100 patients in the discovery cohort were randomly divided in a 7:3 ratio. Thyroid tissue and blood T-cell repertoires from roughly six Graves' hyperthyroidism patients were also compared in the study. To identify distinguishing TCR V-J signatures, a discovery cohort of 90 to 100 patients was used, comprising 40 to 45 with Graves' ophthalmopathy and around 60 with stable Graves' hyperthyroidism. Prospective prediction of ophthalmopathy was tested in an independent validation cohort consisting of 18 hyperthyroidism patients and some 15 patients who later progressed to ophthalmopathy. Broad study findings and their caveats: In cross-validation, a model built on a 13 V-J signature told ophthalmopathy apart from stable hyperthyroidism with approximately 91% sensitivity and about 81% specificity, and in testing the same model reached 80%/75%. Most expanded thyroid clonotypes (frequency above 0.001) were also detected in blood, suggesting blood repertoires may reflect thyroid immune responses. Sample size was not statistically predetermined, and blinding of investigators to group allocation was not performed. In validation, the model predicted progression to ophthalmopathy a median of approximately 6.6 months before onset, with about 67% sensitivity and 72.22% specificity.

The V and J ends are trimmed by 6 bases and 5 bases, leaving 16 bases between them. Reading the germline V gene gives CDR1 MDHEN and CDR2 SYDVKM. The CDR3 spans 14 residues, from the cysteine through the phenylalanine. Of the read, only the CDR3 DNA is kept; its 42 bases are in frame from base 1. The TCR beta CDR3 regions were amplified from the RNA transcripts. The first round of RT-PCR for the TCR CDR3 was performed with the HTBI primer set and the Qiagen OneStep RT-PCR kit. Libraries were constructed in a second round of multiplex PCR, after which size selection and purification were performed. Paired-end sequencing of the libraries was performed with 100 bp reads on an Illumina HiSeq2000. Regarding the original processing steps: SOAPnuke was used to process the raw data, removing reads that contained adapters or uncalled bases, had a mean Phred below 15, or lacked an exact match to the constant primer or identifier. COPE v1.2.5 was used to merge the high-quality paired reads, and each unique nucleotide sequence was defined as a clonotype. MiTCR v1.1 was used to align clonotypes to the IMGT TRBV, TRBD and TRBJ reference segments. Analysis was restricted to V-J combinations with a frequency above 0.0001, which covered about 99% of repertoires. A TCS score was defined as the ratio between F50 (clonal expansion) and ExV (chaos), using BLOSUM62-based TCRdist between CDR3 peptides within each V-J. Welch's t-statistics and random forest reduced approximately 520 V-J features to around 14, which were used in a naive Bayes classifier (R e1071). Clones were called with MiXCR by TCRdb after fastp trimmed the public reads at Q25, and only in-frame beta chains were retained. Entries that share a CDR3 protein sequence are merged under the most common genes and DNA. These V and J calls derive from TCRdb rather than the authors' analysis. The sample yields 200,000 to 250,000 distinct CDR3 sequences; 15% to 20% were counted once. The ten biggest clones cover around 50% of the sample.

This clonotype originated in a man between 50 and 59 years old with Graves' hyperthyroidism. The chain couples TRBV28 to TRBJ2-5; TRBD1 is a weak D gene call, 6 bases matching. Sequenced: blood. This receptor carries the CDR3 CASRTQGWSETQYF. The DNA reads as follows: TGTGCCAGCAGAACACAGGGTTGGTCGGAGACCCAGTACTTC.